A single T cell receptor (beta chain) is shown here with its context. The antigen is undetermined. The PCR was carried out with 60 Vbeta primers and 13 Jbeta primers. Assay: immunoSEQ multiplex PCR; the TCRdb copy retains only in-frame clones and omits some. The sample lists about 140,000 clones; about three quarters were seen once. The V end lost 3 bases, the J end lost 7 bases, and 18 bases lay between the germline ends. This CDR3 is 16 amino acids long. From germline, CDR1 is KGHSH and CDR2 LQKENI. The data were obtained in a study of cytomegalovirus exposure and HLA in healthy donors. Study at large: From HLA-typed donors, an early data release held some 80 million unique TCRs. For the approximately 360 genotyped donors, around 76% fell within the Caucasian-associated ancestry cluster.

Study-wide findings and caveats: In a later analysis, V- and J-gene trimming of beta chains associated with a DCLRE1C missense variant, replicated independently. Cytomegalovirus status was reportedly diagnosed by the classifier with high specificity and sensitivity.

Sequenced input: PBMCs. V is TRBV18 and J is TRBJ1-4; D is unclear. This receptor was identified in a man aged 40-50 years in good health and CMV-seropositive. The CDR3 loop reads CASSPEGSEGGEKLFF. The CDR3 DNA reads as TGTGCCAGCTCACCGGAAGGATCCGAGGGAGGTGAAAAACTGTTTTTT.